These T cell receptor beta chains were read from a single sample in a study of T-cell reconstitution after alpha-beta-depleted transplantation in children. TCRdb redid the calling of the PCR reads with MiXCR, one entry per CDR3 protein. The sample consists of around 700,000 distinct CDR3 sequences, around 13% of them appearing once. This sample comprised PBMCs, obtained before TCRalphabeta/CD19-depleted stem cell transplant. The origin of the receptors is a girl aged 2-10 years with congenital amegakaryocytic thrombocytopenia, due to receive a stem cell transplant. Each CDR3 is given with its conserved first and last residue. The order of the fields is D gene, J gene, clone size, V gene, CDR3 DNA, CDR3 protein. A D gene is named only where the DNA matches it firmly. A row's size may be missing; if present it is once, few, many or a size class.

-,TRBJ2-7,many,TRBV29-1,TGCAGCGTGGAACTCAGGGATTTCGAGACAAACGAGCAGTACTTC,CSVELRDFETNEQYF
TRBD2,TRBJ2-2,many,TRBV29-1,TGCAGCGTCCTGGCGGCTAGCGGGAGAACGATCGGGGAGCTGTTTTTT,CSVLAASGRTIGELFF
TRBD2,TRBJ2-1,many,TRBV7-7,TGTGCCAGCAGCCGGACTAGCTCTGGTGAGCAGTTCTTC,CASSRTSSGEQFF
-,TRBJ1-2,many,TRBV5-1,TGCGCCAGCAGCTTCGGGGAGGTAGATGGCTACACCTTC,CASSFGEVDGYTF
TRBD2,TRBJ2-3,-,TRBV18,TGTGCCAGCTCACCTTCCCTAATAAAGACTAGCGGGAGAAACACAGATACGCAGTATTTT,CASSPSLIKTSGRNTDTQYF
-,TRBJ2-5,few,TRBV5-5,TGTGCCAGCAGCTTGGCCAACGAAGAGACCCAGTACTTC,CASSLANEETQYF
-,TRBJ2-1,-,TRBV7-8,TGTGCCAGCAGCTTATCGGCTTGGTTGCGGAATGAGCAGTTCTTC,CASSLSAWLRNEQFF
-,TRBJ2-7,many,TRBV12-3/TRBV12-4,TGTGCCAGCGGGGTTTCCTACGAGCAGTACTTC,CASGVSYEQYF
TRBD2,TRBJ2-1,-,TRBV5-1,TGCGCCAGCAGCTTGGGGGCGGGAGTGCTGGGCTACAATGAGCAGTTCTTC,CASSLGAGVLGYNEQFF
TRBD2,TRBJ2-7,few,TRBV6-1,TGTGCCAGCAGTGACGGAGTGGGACTAGCGGGAGGGTACGAGCAGTACTTC,CASSDGVGLAGGYEQYF
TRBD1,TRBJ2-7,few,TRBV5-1,TGCGCCAGCCGAGGACAGGGAACGCGGGAGCAGTACTTC,CASRGQGTREQYF
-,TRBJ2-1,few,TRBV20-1,TGCAGTGCTAGAAAGGTTAGCGGAAGCTCCTACAATGAGCAGTTCTTC,CSARKVSGSSYNEQFF
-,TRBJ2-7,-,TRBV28,TGTGCCAGCATAGTCTACGAGCAGTACTTC,CASIVYEQYF
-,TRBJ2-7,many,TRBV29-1,TGCAGCGTTATCCTTACTTGCTACGAGCAGTACTTC,CSVILTCYEQYF
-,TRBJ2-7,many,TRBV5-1,TGCGCCAGCAGCTTGGCAGGGTCTACCTACGAGCAGTACTTC,CASSLAGSTYEQYF
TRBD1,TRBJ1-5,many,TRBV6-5,TGTGCCAGCAGTTGGGACAGGGGGTATCAGCCCCAGCATTTT,CASSWDRGYQPQHF
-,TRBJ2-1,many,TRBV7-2,TGTGCCAGCAGCATTAGAAAATTCTCCTACAATGAGCAGTTCTTC,CASSIRKFSYNEQFF
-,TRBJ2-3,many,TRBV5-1,TGCGCCAGCAGCAATGGGAACACAGATACGCAGTATTTT,CASSNGNTDTQYF
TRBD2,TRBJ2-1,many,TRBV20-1,TGCAGTGCCCCTGAGGCTAGCGGGAGAAGATACAATGAGCAGTTCTTC,CSAPEASGRRYNEQFF
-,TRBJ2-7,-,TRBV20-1,TGCAGTGCTAAGACCGACAGGCACTACGAGCAGTACTTC,CSAKTDRHYEQYF
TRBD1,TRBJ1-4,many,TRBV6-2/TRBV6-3,TGTGCCAGCAGTTACCTCCGGACAGGGAAAAAACTGTTTTTT,CASSYLRTGKKLFF
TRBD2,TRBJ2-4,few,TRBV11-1,TGTGCCAGCAGCTCGACCCTAGCGGGAGGGCAGTATGGCAAAAACATTCAGTACTTC,CASSSTLAGGQYGKNIQYF
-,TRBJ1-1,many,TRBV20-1,TGCAGTGCGGGGGGGAACCGACTGATGGGCGCTGAAGCTTTCTTT,CSAGGNRLMGAEAFF
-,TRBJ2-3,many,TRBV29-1,TGCAGCGTTGTGGTGAGCGGCACAGATACGCAGTATTTT,CSVVVSGTDTQYF
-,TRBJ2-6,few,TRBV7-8,TGTGCCAGCAGCTTAGCGGGGACATCGTACACTGGGGCCAACGTCCTGACTTTC,CASSLAGTSYTGANVLTF
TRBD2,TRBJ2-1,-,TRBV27,TGTGCCAGCAGTCAATATAAACTAGCGGGAGGGCCGATCGATGAGCAGTTCTTC,CASSQYKLAGGPIDEQFF
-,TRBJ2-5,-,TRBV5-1,TGCGCCAGCAGCTTGGAAGTAGGGACGTTGGGAGAGACCCAGTACTTC,CASSLEVGTLGETQYF
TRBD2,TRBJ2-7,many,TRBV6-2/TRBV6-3,TGTGCCAGCAGTTGGGAAAGACTAGCGGTTCTCTACGAGCAGTACTTC,CASSWERLAVLYEQYF
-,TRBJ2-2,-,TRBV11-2,TGTGCCAGCAGCCAGACTCGGGTACGGGAGCTGTTTTTT,CASSQTRVRELFF
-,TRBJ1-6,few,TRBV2,TGTGCCAGCAGTGAAGTTGGGGGATCACCCCTCCACTTT,CASSEVGGSPLHF
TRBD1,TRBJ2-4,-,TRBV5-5,TGTGCCAGCAGCTTCTCCGGGACAGGGGCAACTATAAACATTCAGTACTTC,CASSFSGTGATINIQYF
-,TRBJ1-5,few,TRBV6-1,TGTGCCAGCAGCCACACCCCTTGGGGCAATCAGCCCCAGCATTTT,CASSHTPWGNQPQHF
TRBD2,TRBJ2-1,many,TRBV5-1,TGCGCCAGCAGCTTGGAAATAGCGGGAGACCCGTTCTTC,CASSLEIAGDPFF
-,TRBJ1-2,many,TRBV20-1,TGCAGTGCTCCCCAGCCGACAGAGGTCTATGGCTACACCTTC,CSAPQPTEVYGYTF
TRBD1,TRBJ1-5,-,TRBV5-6,TGTGCCAGCAGCCAGACAGGGAGCAGCAATCAGCCCCAGCATTTT,CASSQTGSSNQPQHF
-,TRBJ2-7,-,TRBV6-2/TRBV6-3,TGTGCCAGCAGAAAGGAATCCTACGAGCAGTACTTC,CASRKESYEQYF
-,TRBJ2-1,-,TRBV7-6,TGTGCCAGCAGCTTGAGGTCGGCTAGCCCCTACGAGCAGTTCTTC,CASSLRSASPYEQFF
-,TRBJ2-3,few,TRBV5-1,TGCGCCAGCAGCTTGAGGTCTCGCGGCGGAAGCACAGATACGCAGTATTTT,CASSLRSRGGSTDTQYF
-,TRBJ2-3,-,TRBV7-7,TGTGCCAGCAGCTTGCAGTCGGTAGATACGCAGTATTTT,CASSLQSVDTQYF